These T cell receptor beta chains were read from a single sample in a study of lymphopenia after photon versus proton radiotherapy. Profiled with immunoSEQ multiplex PCR; TCRdb holds only in-frame clones, not every one. The top ten clones hold about 2.2% of a sample with 40,000 or so clones, approximately 85% of them seen once. The sample consisted of peripheral blood, taken from a patient treated with photon-based radiotherapy. The origin of the receptors is a man aged 35 to 55 with gastric cancer. CDR3s include the opening cysteine and the closing phenylalanine or tryptophan. A D gene is named only where the DNA matches it firmly. Only part of the rows carry a size: once, few, many, or a class if the clone is expanded.

J gene | D gene | clone size | V gene | CDR3 DNA | CDR3 protein
TRBJ2-3 | . | . | TRBV4-3 | TGCGCCAGCAGCCAAGATTCGGGGGGCACAGATACGCAGTATTTT | CASSQDSGGTDTQYF
TRBJ2-3 | . | . | TRBV7-2 | TGTGCCAGCAGCCTTTCCTTTGAAGATACGCAGTATTTT | CASSLSFEDTQYF
TRBJ2-3 | . | . | TRBV4-2 | TGTGCCAGCAGCCAAGTACTAAATCGGGAGACAGATACGCAGTATTTT | CASSQVLNRETDTQYF
TRBJ1-1 | . | . | TRBV4-1 | TGCGCCAGCAGCCACGGGGCTTGGACTGAAGCTTTCTTT | CASSHGAWTEAFF
TRBJ2-2 | TRBD1 | . | TRBV7-6 | TGTGCCAGCAGCCCCCGTGGGACAGGGGGCACCGGGGAGCTGTTTTTT | CASSPRGTGGTGELFF
TRBJ2-1 | . | . | TRBV14 | TGTGCCAGCAGCCACCTACAGGGACGGGGGCGCAATGAGCAGTTCTTC | CASSHLQGRGRNEQFF
TRBJ2-2 | TRBD2 | . | TRBV18 | TGTGCCAGCTCACCGAGACTAGCGGGCTCGAACACCGGGGAGCTGTTTTTT | CASSPRLAGSNTGELFF
TRBJ1-3 | . | . | TRBV5-6 | TGTGCCAGCAGCTTGCCAGTATCTGGAAACACCATATATTTT | CASSLPVSGNTIYF
TRBJ2-3 | . | . | TRBV5-1 | TGCGCCAGCAGCACTATAACAGCTAGCACAGATACGCAGTATTTT | CASSTITASTDTQYF
TRBJ2-1 | TRBD2 | . | TRBV4-1 | TGCGCCAGCAGACGCCTAGCGGGGCTCAATGAGCAGTTCTTC | CASRRLAGLNEQFF
TRBJ2-7 | TRBD2 | . | TRBV6-1 | TGTGCCAGCAGTGAAGTGGGAGGGGTCTACGAGCAGTACTTC | CASSEVGGVYEQYF
TRBJ1-2 | . | . | TRBV5-1 | TGCGCCAGCAGCTTGGAACAAAACTATGGCTACACCTTC | CASSLEQNYGYTF
TRBJ1-3 | TRBD1 | once | TRBV4-1 | TGCGCCAGCAGCCCCCCGGGACAGAACTATCTTTCTGGAAACACCATATATTTT | CASSPPGQNYLSGNTIYF
TRBJ2-2 | TRBD1 | . | TRBV18 | TGTGCCAGCTCACCCCAGGGGGCCACCGGGGAGCTGTTTTTT | CASSPQGATGELFF
TRBJ2-1 | TRBD1 | . | TRBV15 | TGTGCCACCAGCAAGGGACAGGCGGTCAATGAGCAGTTCTTC | CATSKGQAVNEQFF
TRBJ2-3 | . | . | TRBV7-9 | TGTGCCAGCAGCTACCCTCAAACGGGCACAGATACGCAGTATTTT | CASSYPQTGTDTQYF
TRBJ2-5 | . | . | TRBV19 | TGTGCCAGTAGTACCCCCGGACAGTTGTACCAAGAGACCCAGTACTTC | CASSTPGQLYQETQYF
TRBJ2-1 | TRBD2 | . | TRBV11-2 | TGTGCCAGCAGCACCCCCCTTAGCGGGGGGGCCTACAATGAGCAGTTCTTC | CASSTPLSGGAYNEQFF
TRBJ2-3 | . | . | TRBV19 | TGTGCCAGTAGTATCTGGTTCCAACCCACAGATACGCAGTATTTT | CASSIWFQPTDTQYF
TRBJ2-5 | TRBD2 | . | TRBV9 | TGTGCCAGCAGCTTAAGCGGGGCCCAAGAGACCCAGTACTTC | CASSLSGAQETQYF
TRBJ1-1 | . | . | TRBV5-5 | TGTGCCAGCAGCTTGTATGCGGACACTGAAGCTTTCTTT | CASSLYADTEAFF
TRBJ1-4 | TRBD1 | . | TRBV5-4 | TGTGCCAGCAGCATGGACAGGGGGAATGAAAAACTGTTTTTT | CASSMDRGNEKLFF
TRBJ1-1 | . | . | TRBV5-6 | TGTGCCAGCAGCCTGACCCCGGGTACTGAAGCTTTCTTT | CASSLTPGTEAFF
TRBJ2-3 | TRBD2 | . | TRBV9 | TGTGCCAGCAGCGTAGGATGGCGGGGGGGAAGCACAGATACGCAGTATTTT | CASSVGWRGGSTDTQYF
TRBJ2-7 | . | . | TRBV10-1 | TGCGCCAGCAGGGGGAGCTACGTGTCCTACGAGCAGTACTTC | CASRGSYVSYEQYF
TRBJ1-1 | . | . | TRBV9 | TGTGCCAGCAGCGTAGTGCAGGATACTGAAGCTTTCTTT | CASSVVQDTEAFF
TRBJ1-1 | . | . | TRBV29-1 | TGCAGCGTTGGAGAGAACACTGAAGCTTTCTTT | CSVGENTEAFF
TRBJ1-1 | . | . | TRBV4-1 | TGCGCCAGCAGCCAAGATCGGAAGGGGAGGGGGACAGAAGCTTTCTTT | CASSQDRKGRGTEAFF
TRBJ2-5 | . | . | TRBV11-2 | TGTGCCAGCAGCGAAAGCCACTCGGGGGGCGAGACCCAGTACTTC | CASSESHSGGETQYF
TRBJ1-4 | . | . | TRBV7-9 | TGTGCCAGCAGCTTAGATACGTTAGGGGGAAGTAATGAAAAACTGTTTTTT | CASSLDTLGGSNEKLFF
TRBJ1-2 | . | . | TRBV6-5 | TGTGCCAGCAGTAGGGGAGAGAACTATGGCTACACCTTC | CASSRGENYGYTF
TRBJ2-5 | TRBD2 | . | TRBV4-2 | TGTGCCAGCAGCCGGCGGGGAGGGGACCAAGAGACCCAGTACTTC | CASSRRGGDQETQYF
TRBJ2-5 | . | few | TRBV11-2 | TGTGCCAGCAACCGGGGGATAACTGAGACCCAGTACTTC | CASNRGITETQYF
TRBJ2-6 | . | . | TRBV15 | TGTGCCACCCAGTTGGGCAGGAGATCTGGGGCCAACGTCCTGACTTTC | CATQLGRRSGANVLTF
TRBJ2-1 | TRBD2 | . | TRBV11-2 | TGTGCCAGCAGCCTAAGAGAGGGGACTAGCGGGTTGCATGAGCAGTTCTTC | CASSLREGTSGLHEQFF
TRBJ1-2 | TRBD1 | few | TRBV7-6 | TGTGCCAGCAGCTTAGGGGGGACAGAGACCAACTATGGCTACACCTTC | CASSLGGTETNYGYTF
TRBJ1-6 | . | . | TRBV5-6 | TGTGCCAGCAGCTTCTACGGTGGCTCCTATAATTCACCCCTCCACTTT | CASSFYGGSYNSPLHF
TRBJ2-1 | . | . | TRBV11-3 | TGTGCCAGCAGCTCAGGGGACTCCTACAATGAGCAGTTCTTC | CASSSGDSYNEQFF
TRBJ2-3 | TRBD2 | . | TRBV29-1 | TGCAGCGTGGCCTCTAGCGGTTCGGGAGATACGCAGTATTTT | CSVASSGSGDTQYF
TRBJ2-1 | . | . | TRBV4-3 | TGCGCCAGCAGCCGCGGGGGCTTCGACAATGAGCAGTTCTTC | CASSRGGFDNEQFF
TRBJ1-5 | TRBD1 | . | TRBV19 | TGTGCCAGTAGTGTAGGGACAGGTTATAGCAATCAGCCCCAGCATTTT | CASSVGTGYSNQPQHF
TRBJ1-2 | . | few | TRBV20-1 | TGCAGTGCAGGGAGAAGGGATGGCTACACCTTC | CSAGRRDGYTF
TRBJ2-7 | . | once | TRBV7-2 | TGTGCCAGCAGCTTGAGCAGGGGAGCGTACTACGAGCAGTACTTC | CASSLSRGAYYEQYF
TRBJ1-1 | . | few | TRBV4-3 | TGCGCCAGCAGCCAAGAGCGGGTAGATCAAGCTTTCTTT | CASSQERVDQAFF
TRBJ2-5 | . | . | TRBV7-2 | TGTGCCAGCAGCTTAGCCCCGTGGACCCAGTACTTC | CASSLAPWTQYF